Shown below are 16 T cell receptor beta chains from a single sample sequenced in a study of CD8 T cells in ankylosing spondylitis. Each CDR3 protein is one row after TCRdb ran MiXCR on the 5' RACE reads. The table lists roughly 260,000 distinct CDR3 sequences, 20% of them singletons. The sequenced material came from blood, either unsorted or a sorted T cell fraction (not recorded which). The receptors stem from a male donor with ankylosing spondylitis or in good health (not recorded which).

This clonotype was seen repeatedly, ten times or more. This chain joins TRBV29-1 and TRBJ2-1; no clear D gene. Trimming left V 3 bases short and J 5 bases short, with 8 bases between. From germline, CDR1 is SQVTM and CDR2 ANQGSEA. This CDR3 comprises 12 residues. The CDR3 loop is CSVEGINNEQFF. The DNA of the CDR3 is TGCAGCGTTGAGGGGATAAACAATGAGCAGTTCTTC.

The rearrangement uses TRBV5-1 and TRBJ2-7; possible D gene TRBD2, 7 bases. Trimming pared 4 bases from V and 5 bases from J, leaving 13 bases between. The CDR3 runs to 13 residues. Germline-derived CDR1 and CDR2 are SGHRS and YFSETQ. The CDR3 sequence: CASSPGGRDEQYV. The CDR3, as DNA: TGCGCCAGCAGCCCGGGGGGCCGGGACGAGCAGTACGTC.

This clonotype was seen at least ten times. The V gene is TRBV7-8, the J gene TRBJ2-3; 8 bases align to TRBD1. The CDR3 contains 16 residues. Germline-derived CDR1 and CDR2 are SGHVS and FQNEAQ. V lost 0 bases, J lost 6 bases, and 8 bases stayed unmatched. Here the CDR3 reads CASSLAPGQAGDTQYF. CDR3 nucleotides: TGTGCCAGCAGCTTAGCTCCGGGACAGGCGGGCGATACGCAGTATTTT.

The table lists this clonotype with a few counts. The chain couples TRBV5-5 to TRBJ1-1; D is ambiguous. The CDR3 is 16 residues long. Germline CDR1 is SGHKS and CDR2 is YYEKEE (reference sequence). V shed 1 base and J shed 0 bases, with 13 bases lying between them. This CDR3 is CASSLRHEIMNTEAFF. The CDR3 bases are TGTGCCAGCAGCTTGAGGCATGAGATAATGAACACTGAAGCTTTCTTT. Filled out from reference TRBV5-5 and TRBJ1-1, the complete variable domain reads DAGVTQSPTHLIKTRGQQVTLRCSPISGHKSVSWYQQVLGQGPQFIFQYYEKEERGRGNFPDRFSARQFPNYSSELNVNALLLGDSALYLCASSLRHEIMNTEAFFGQGTRLTVV.

The chain joins TRBV5-6 to TRBJ2-5; D unclear. V lost 3 bases and J lost 5, with 11 bases in between. Germline V gene sequence: CDR1 SGHDT, CDR2 YYEEEE. The CDR3 length is 13 residues. Here the CDR3 reads CASSSEAEETQYF. The CDR3 DNA reads TGTGCCAGCAGCTCCGAGGCAGAGGAGACCCAGTACTTC.

Worth noting for this clonotype: Its ends do not fully match the called genes, so a read error is possible. The rearrangement links TRBV6-1 to TRBJ2-3; possibly TRBD1 for D (5 bases). The CDR3 has 14 residues. Germline V lookup: CDR1 MNHNS, CDR2 SASEGT. The CDR3 DNA sequence: TGTGCCAGCAGGGAAGGACAAAGCACAGATACGCAGTATTTT. This sequence encodes CASREGQSTDTQYF.

Worth noting for this clonotype: This could be a read error, since a much larger clone is one nucleotide away. This chain joins TRBV20-1 and TRBJ2-1, with 7 nucleotides matching TRBD2. Looked up from germline, CDR1 is DFQATT and CDR2 is SNEGSKA (reference sequence). CDR3 length: 15 residues. CDR3 in DNA: TGCAGTGCTAGAGTGGGGGGGAGCTCCTACAATGGGCAGTTCTTC. This gives the protein CSARVGGSSYNGQFF.

The chain uses TRBV20-1 and TRBJ2-5; D remains unclear. The V end was cut by 1 base, the J end by 1 base, with 10 bases between. The CDR3 runs to 14 residues. Germline values: CDR1 DFQATT, CDR2 SNEGSKA (reference sequence). Here the CDR3 DNA reads TGCAGTGCTAGAGCGGAGACTTTCCAAGAGACCCAGTACTTC. It codes for CSARAETFQETQYF.

This clonotype appeared many times. This chain uses TRBV10-3 with TRBJ1-4, with 9 bases that match TRBD1. The germline CDR1 and CDR2 sequences are ENHRY and SYGVKD. This CDR3 contains 11 residues. V lost 6 bases and J lost 11; bases outside the gene matches: 1. The CDR3 reads CAISTGGKLFF. The CDR3 bases are TGTGCCATCAGCACAGGGGGCAAACTGTTTTTT.

The gene calls are TRBV6-5 and TRBJ2-1; D is ambiguous. Germline V lookup: CDR1 MNHEY, CDR2 SVGAGI. CDR3 length equals 17 residues. V shed 0 bases and J shed 5 bases, with 17 bases lying between them. CDR3 region: CASSYSELKASHNEQFF. CDR3 bases: TGTGCCAGCAGTTACTCCGAACTGAAAGCTTCCCACAATGAGCAGTTCTTC.

V and J are TRBV28 and TRBJ2-5, with 12 bases matching TRBD2. The CDR3 has 14 residues. Unmatched junction bases numbered 2, after V lost 5 bases and J lost 4 bases. Germline V gene lookup returns CDR1 MDHEN and CDR2 SYDVKM. The CDR3 DNA reads TGTGCCAGCAGTATACTAGCGGGGGGAGAGACCCAGTACTTC. This gives the protein CASSILAGGETQYF.

The chain combines TRBV11-1 with TRBJ2-2, with 8 bases matching TRBD2. This CDR3 contains 14 residues. V lost 3 bases and J lost 5; bases outside the gene matches: 2. Germline V gene sequence: CDR1 SGHAT, CDR2 FQDESV (reference sequence). The CDR3 sequence is CASSFGGGTGELFF. The CDR3 region has the DNA TGTGCCAGCAGCTTCGGCGGGGGGACCGGGGAGCTGTTTTTT.

This clonotype appeared a few times. The V call is TRBV19, the J call TRBJ2-2, with 8 bases that match TRBD2. The CDR3 loop spans 15 amino acids. Looked up from germline, CDR1 is LNHDA and CDR2 is SQIVND (reference sequence). The V segment lost 3 bases and the J segment 5 bases; nucleotides outside the gene matches: 5. CDR3 DNA: TGTGCCAGTAGTATTACGAGCGGGAGAACCGGGGAGCTGTTTTTT. Translated, it gives CASSITSGRTGELFF.

This rearrangement joins TRBV12-3 or TRBV12-4 to TRBJ2-7; D possibly uses TRBD1 or TRBD2 (6 bases each). V lost 6 bases and J 5 bases, leaving 14 bases between the germline ends. The CDR3 loop spans 13 amino acids. CDR3 protein: CASSPGARHEQYV. CDR3 coding DNA: TGTGCCAGCAGCCCGGGGGCGCGACACGAGCAGTACGTC.

Ten or more counts support this clonotype. The chain links TRBV6-2 or TRBV6-3 to TRBJ2-3; 7 nucleotides agree with TRBD2. CDR1 and CDR2 from the germline V gene are MNHEY and SVGEGT. Germline trimming cut 5 bases from V and 2 bases from J; bases unmatched to any gene: 10. This CDR3 has 16 amino acids. CDR3 bases: TGTGCCAGCAGTCGGCTGGCGGGAGTGCACACAGATACGCAGTATTTT. Translation: CASSRLAGVHTDTQYF.

This chain links TRBV28 with TRBJ1-1; D possibly corresponds to TRBD1 (5 bases). Germline assignment: CDR1 MDHEN and CDR2 SYDVKM. The V gene lost 6 bases and the J gene lost 0 bases, with 14 bases spanning the gap. The CDR3 extends over 15 amino acids. The CDR3 loop is CASSKGLTLNTEAFF. DNA for the CDR3: TGTGCCAGCAGCAAGGGACTCACCTTGAACACTGAAGCTTTCTTT.